Listed here is a single TCR beta chain. The target antigen is unknown. This sample was included in a study of graft-versus-host responses after intestinal transplantation. Study-level background: Isolated intestinal, liver-intestinal, or multivisceral transplants had been given to the recipients. Tacrolimus plus steroids were given to all recipients for about 3 years, preceded by anti-thymocyte globulin induction.

Some clones are missing from TCRdb's copy, which holds only in-frame ones; the method was immunoSEQ multiplex PCR. Here the sample spans around 90,000 clones, over 90% being singletons. The V end was cut by 2 bases, the J end by 7 bases, with 5 bases between. Germline lookup yields CDR1 SEHNR and CDR2 FQNEAQ (reference sequence). The CDR3 spans 12 residues. Study outcomes and limitations: There were GvH clones found in recipient marrow, and some of them appeared first in ileum or blood. Early post-transplant HvG declines showed an association with peak circulating GvH clone levels.

This chain connects TRBV7-9 to TRBJ1-4; maybe TRBD1 (5 bases). The input for sequencing was unstimulated CD4+ T cells sorted from spleen or lymph node cells, taken before transplant. This TCR came from a human donor who was the organ donor for an intestinal transplant. CDR3 in DNA: TGTGCCAGCAGCTTACAGGGTGAAAAACTGTTTTTT. Its translation: CASSLQGEKLFF. The complete variable domain, with remaining parts taken from reference TRBV7-9 and TRBJ1-4, reads DTGVSQNPRHKITKRGQNVTFRCDPISEHNRLYWYRQTLGQGPEFLTYFQNEAQLEKSRLLSDRFSAERPKGSFSTLEIQRTEQGDSAMYLCASSLQGEKLFFGSGTQLSVL.